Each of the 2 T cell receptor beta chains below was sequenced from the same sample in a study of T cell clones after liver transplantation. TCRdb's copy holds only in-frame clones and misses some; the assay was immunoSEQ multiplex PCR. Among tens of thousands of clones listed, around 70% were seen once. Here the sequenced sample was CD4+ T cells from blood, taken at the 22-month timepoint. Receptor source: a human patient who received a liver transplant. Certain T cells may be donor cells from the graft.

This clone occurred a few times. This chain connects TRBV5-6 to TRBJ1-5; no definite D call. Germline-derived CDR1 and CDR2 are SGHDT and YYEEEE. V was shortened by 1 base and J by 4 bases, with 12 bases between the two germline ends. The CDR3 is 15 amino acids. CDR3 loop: CASSLYAGRNQPQHF. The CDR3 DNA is TGTGCCAGCAGCTTGTATGCCGGCCGAAATCAGCCCCAGCATTTT.

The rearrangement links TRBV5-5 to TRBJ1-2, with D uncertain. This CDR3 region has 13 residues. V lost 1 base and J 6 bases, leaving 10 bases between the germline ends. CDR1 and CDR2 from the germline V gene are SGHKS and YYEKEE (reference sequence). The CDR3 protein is CASSLIGNNGYTF. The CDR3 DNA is TGTGCCAGCAGCTTGATAGGGAACAATGGCTACACCTTC.